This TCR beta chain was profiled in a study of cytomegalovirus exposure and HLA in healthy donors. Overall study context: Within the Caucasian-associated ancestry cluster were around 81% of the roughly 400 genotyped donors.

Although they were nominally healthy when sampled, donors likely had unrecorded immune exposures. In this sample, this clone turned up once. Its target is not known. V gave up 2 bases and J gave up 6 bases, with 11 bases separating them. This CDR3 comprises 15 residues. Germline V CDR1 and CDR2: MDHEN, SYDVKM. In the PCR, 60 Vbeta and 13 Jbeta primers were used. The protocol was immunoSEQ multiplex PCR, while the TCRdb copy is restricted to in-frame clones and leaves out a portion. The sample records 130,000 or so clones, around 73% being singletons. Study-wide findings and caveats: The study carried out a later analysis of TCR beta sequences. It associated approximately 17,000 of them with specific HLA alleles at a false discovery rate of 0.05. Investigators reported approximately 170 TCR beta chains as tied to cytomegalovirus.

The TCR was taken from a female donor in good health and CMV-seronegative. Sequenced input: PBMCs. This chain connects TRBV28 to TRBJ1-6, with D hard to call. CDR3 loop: CASSLAAASNSPLHF. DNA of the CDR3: TGTGCCAGCAGTTTAGCAGCGGCGTCTAATTCACCCCTCCACTTT.